This TCR beta chain comes out of a study of blood T cell repertoires in COVID-19. Study details: The samples span acute and convalescent COVID-19 from the United States, Italy and Spain.

Study processing details: Reference gene primer amplification gave nucleated cell count estimates. Here immunoSEQ multiplex PCR was the method, and the copy in TCRdb shows in-frame clones only, minus some. V and J calls and clone size are copied from that table; D and trimming were computed from the DNA. Seen here are a few hundred thousand clones, 90% to 95% observed once, and the top ten hold about 1.2%. The CDR3 runs to 13 residues. V was pared by 3 bases and J by 4 bases, with 10 bases between. Germline V gene lookup returns CDR1 MGHDK and CDR2 SYGVNS. Enrollees, about 18 to 89 years old, lived in some 24 US areas.

This sequence joins TRBV25-1 and TRBJ2-7; D gene unclear. Sequences were obtained from PBMCs or T cells enriched from blood (not recorded which). This clonotype was sampled from a human donor in a cohort exposed to, infected with or recovered from COVID-19 (not recorded which). The donor label of this sample is uncertain. CDR3 DNA: TGTGCCAGCAGTGATATATCCTCTTACGAGCAGTACTTC. Its translation is CASSDISSYEQYF.